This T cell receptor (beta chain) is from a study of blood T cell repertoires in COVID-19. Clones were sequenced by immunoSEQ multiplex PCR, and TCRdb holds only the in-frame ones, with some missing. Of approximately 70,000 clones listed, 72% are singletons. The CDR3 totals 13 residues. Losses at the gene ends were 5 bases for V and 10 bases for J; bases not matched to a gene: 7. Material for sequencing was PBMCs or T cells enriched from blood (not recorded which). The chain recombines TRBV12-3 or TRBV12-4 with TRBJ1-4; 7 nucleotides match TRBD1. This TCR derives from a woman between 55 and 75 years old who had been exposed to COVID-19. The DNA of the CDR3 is TGTGCCAGCAGTCCGGGACAGCAAGGAAAACTGTTTTTT. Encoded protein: CASSPGQQGKLFF.